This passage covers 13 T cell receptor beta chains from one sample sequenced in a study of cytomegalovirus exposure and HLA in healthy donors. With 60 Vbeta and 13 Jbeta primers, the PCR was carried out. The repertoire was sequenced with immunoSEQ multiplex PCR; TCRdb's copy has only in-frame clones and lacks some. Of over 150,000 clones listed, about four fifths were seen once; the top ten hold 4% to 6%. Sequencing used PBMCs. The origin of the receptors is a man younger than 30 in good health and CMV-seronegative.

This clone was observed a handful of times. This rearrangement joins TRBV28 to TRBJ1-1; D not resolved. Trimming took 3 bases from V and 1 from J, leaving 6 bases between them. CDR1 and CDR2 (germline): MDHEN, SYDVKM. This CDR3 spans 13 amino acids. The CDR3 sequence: CASSLRENTEAFF. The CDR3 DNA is TGTGCCAGCAGTTTGCGAGAGAACACTGAAGCTTTCTTT.

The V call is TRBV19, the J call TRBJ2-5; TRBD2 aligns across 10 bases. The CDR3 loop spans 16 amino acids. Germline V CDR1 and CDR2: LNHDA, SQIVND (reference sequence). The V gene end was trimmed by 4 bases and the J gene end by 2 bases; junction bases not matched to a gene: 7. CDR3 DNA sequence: TGTGCCAGTAGTACCCAACTAGCGGGGAGGCAAGAGACCCAGTACTTC. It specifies CASSTQLAGRQETQYF.

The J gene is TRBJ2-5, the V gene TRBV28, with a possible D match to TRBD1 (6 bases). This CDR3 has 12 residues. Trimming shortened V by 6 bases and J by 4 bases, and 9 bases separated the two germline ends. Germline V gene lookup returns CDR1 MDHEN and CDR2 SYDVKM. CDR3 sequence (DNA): TGTGCCAGCAGACAGGGAGTAGAGACCCAGTACTTC. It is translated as CASRQGVETQYF.

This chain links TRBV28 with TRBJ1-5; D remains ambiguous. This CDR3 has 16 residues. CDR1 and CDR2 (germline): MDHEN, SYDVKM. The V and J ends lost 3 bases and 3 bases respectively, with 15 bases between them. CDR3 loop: CASSLGGSGYNQPQHF. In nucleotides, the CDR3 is TGTGCCAGCAGTTTGGGTGGGAGCGGATACAATCAGCCCCAGCATTTT.

CDR3 coding DNA: TGCAGCTATCAACGGAGAACCACAGATACGCAGTATTTT. As protein: CSYQRRTTDTQYF. The chain combines TRBV29-1 with TRBJ2-3, with no clear D. Deletions cut 8 bases from V and 2 bases from J, with 14 bases between. The CDR3 consists of 13 residues. The V gene's germline CDR1 is SQVTM and CDR2 ANQGSEA.

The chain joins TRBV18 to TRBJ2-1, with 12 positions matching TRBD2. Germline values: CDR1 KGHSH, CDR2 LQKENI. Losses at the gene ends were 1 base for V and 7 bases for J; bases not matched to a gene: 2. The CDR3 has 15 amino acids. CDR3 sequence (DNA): TGTGCCAGCTCACCACAGACTAGCGGGGGTAATGAGCAGTTCTTC. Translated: CASSPQTSGGNEQFF.

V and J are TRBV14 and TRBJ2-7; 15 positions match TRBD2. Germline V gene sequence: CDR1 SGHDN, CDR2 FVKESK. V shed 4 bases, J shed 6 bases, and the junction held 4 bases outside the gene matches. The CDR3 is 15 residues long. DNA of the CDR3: TGTGCCAGCAGCCGGGGACTAGCGGGAGGCGGCGAGCAGTACTTC. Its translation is CASSRGLAGGGEQYF.

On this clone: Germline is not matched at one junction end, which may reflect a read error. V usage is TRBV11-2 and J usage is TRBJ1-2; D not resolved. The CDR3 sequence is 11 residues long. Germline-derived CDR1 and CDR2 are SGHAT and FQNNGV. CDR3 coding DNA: TGTGCCAGCAGCTTAGATTTGGCCGCAAGCTTC. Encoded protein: CASSLDLAASF.

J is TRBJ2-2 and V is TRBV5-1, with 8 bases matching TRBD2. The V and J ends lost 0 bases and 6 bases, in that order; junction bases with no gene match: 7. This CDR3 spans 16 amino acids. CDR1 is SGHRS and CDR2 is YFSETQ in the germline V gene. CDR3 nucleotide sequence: TGCGCCAGCAGCTTGGCAGGACTAGCTAATCCCGGGGAGCTGTTTTTT. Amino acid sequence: CASSLAGLANPGELFF.

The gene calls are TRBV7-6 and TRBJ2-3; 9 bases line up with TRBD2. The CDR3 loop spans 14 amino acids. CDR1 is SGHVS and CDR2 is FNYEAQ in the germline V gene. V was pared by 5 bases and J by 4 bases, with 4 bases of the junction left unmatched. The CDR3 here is CASSHAGGSDTQYF. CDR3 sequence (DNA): TGTGCCAGCAGCCACGCGGGAGGGTCAGATACGCAGTATTTT.

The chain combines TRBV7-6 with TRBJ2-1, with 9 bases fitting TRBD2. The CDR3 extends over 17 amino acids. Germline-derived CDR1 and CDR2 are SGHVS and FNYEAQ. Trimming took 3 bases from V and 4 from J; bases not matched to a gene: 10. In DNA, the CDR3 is TGTGCCAGCAGCTTTCGGGGGGCTAGCGGGGTTTACAATGAGCAGTTCTTC. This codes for CASSFRGASGVYNEQFF.

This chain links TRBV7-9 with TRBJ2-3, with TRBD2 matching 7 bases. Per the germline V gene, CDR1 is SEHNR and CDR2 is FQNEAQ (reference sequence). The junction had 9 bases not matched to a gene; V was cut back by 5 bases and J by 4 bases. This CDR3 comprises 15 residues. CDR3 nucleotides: TGTGCCAGCAGCCCTCCAAGGAGCGGGGCAGATACGCAGTATTTT. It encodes CASSPPRSGADTQYF.

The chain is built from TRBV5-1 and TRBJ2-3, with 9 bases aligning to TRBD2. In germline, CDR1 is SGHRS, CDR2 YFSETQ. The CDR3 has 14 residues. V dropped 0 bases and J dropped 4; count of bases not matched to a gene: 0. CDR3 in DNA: TGCGCCAGCAGCTTGGGGACTAGCGCAGATACGCAGTATTTT. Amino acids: CASSLGTSADTQYF.